Listed below are T cell receptor beta chains from one sample, sequenced in a study of radiotherapy plus CTLA-4 blockade in lung cancer. Produced via immunoSEQ multiplex PCR; TCRdb's table is partial and in-frame only. This sample yields about 49,000 clones, of which roughly 73% are seen a single time; roughly 4% belongs to the top ten. Source: peripheral blood, taken from a patient treated with radiotherapy plus ipilimumab. Receptors originate from a human donor with non-small cell lung cancer who had a complete response to radiotherapy plus ipilimumab. The CDR3 runs from the conserved cysteine through the conserved F or W. A D gene is named only where the DNA matches it firmly. Size tells how often a clone was seen (once, few, many) or the class of an expanded clone, and some rows leave it out.

clone size	D gene	V gene	J gene	CDR3 protein	CDR3 DNA
NA	TRBD2	TRBV2	TRBJ2-1	CASSPSGGAYNEQFF	TGTGCCAGCAGTCCTAGCGGGGGGGCCTACAATGAGCAGTTCTTC
many	NA	TRBV6-1	TRBJ1-1	CASSESGRGTEAFF	TGTGCCAGCAGTGAATCGGGCAGGGGCACTGAAGCTTTCTTT
NA	TRBD1	TRBV2	TRBJ2-7	CASSVGQGHYEQYF	TGTGCCAGCAGTGTCGGACAGGGACACTACGAGCAGTACTTC
NA	TRBD2	TRBV6-5	TRBJ2-1	CASTAGGSYNEQFF	TGTGCCAGCACCGCGGGGGGCTCCTACAATGAGCAGTTCTTC
NA	TRBD1	TRBV5-1	TRBJ1-1	CASSTYTGGAFF	TGCGCCAGCAGCACTTACACAGGGGGTGCTTTCTTT
NA	TRBD1	TRBV18	TRBJ2-5	CASSPRDSQETQYF	TGTGCCAGCTCACCCCGGGACAGTCAAGAGACCCAGTACTTC
once	TRBD1	TRBV19	TRBJ1-2	CASSISSGTGAYGYTF	TGTGCCAGTAGTATAAGTTCCGGGACAGGGGCCTATGGCTACACCTTC
NA	TRBD1	TRBV30	TRBJ1-2	CAWRRQGSNYGYTF	TGTGCCTGGAGGAGACAGGGGTCAAACTATGGCTACACCTTC
NA	TRBD1	TRBV7-9	TRBJ2-6	CASSPRDRGRNGANVLTF	TGTGCCAGCAGCCCCCGGGACAGGGGGAGAAATGGGGCCAACGTCCTGACTTTC
few	TRBD2	TRBV18	TRBJ2-7	CASSPRTSGHYEQYF	TGTGCCAGCTCACCTAGGACTAGCGGACACTACGAGCAGTACTTC
NA	NA	TRBV2	TRBJ1-3	CASSVRVPDTIYF	TGTGCCAGCAGTGTGAGGGTTCCAGACACCATATATTTT
few	NA	TRBV18	TRBJ1-1	CASSPERAGTEAFF	TGTGCCAGCTCACCAGAGAGGGCGGGCACTGAAGCTTTCTTT